This T cell receptor (beta chain) was observed in a study of T cell changes during pregnancy in multiple sclerosis. Libraries were prepared by immunoSEQ multiplex PCR; TCRdb keeps only in-frame clonotypes and omits some of them. Among 30,000 to 45,000 clones listed, more than 85% were seen once. After removal of 1 base from V and 1 base from J, the junction contained 2 bases not matched to a gene. The CDR3 is 15 amino acids. Looked up from germline, CDR1 is SEHNR and CDR2 is FQNEAQ (reference sequence). Sequences were derived from CD8+ T cells from peripheral blood mononuclear cells, sampled in the first trimester of pregnancy. The chain uses TRBV7-9 and TRBJ2-7, with 9 positions matching TRBD2. The receptor was derived from a female donor with multiple sclerosis, enrolled in a pregnancy study. The CDR3, as DNA: TGTGCCAGCAGCTTAGAGGGACTAGCTTCCTACGAGCAGTACTTC. Its protein is CASSLEGLASYEQYF.